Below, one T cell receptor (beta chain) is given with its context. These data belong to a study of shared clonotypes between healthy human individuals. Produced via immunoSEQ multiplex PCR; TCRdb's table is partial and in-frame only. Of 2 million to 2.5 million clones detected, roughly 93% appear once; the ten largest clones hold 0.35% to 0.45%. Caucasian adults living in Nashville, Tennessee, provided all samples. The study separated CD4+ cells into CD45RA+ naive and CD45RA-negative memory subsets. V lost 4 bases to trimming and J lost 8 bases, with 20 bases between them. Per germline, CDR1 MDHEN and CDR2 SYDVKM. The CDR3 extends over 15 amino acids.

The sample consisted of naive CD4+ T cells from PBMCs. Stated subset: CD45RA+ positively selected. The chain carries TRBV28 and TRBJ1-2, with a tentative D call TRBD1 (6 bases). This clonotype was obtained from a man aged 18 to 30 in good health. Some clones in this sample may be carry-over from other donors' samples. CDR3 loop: CASSSGARGSGGYTF. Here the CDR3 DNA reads TGTGCCAGCAGTTCGGGGGCCAGGGGCTCGGGAGGCTACACCTTC.